The 5 T cell receptor beta chains presented below share a single source sample, sequenced in a study of OX40 agonist ivuxolimab in advanced cancers. Repertoires were generated with immunoSEQ multiplex PCR, while TCRdb's copy carries only in-frame clones and drops some. Here the sample spans some 64,000 clones, more than 65% being singletons. The input for sequencing was CD4+ or CD8+ T cells sorted from blood, taken in a trial of the OX40 agonist ivuxolimab. These receptors all stem from an adult with an advanced solid tumor such as melanoma, head and neck, liver or kidney cancer.

The chain links TRBV11-3 to TRBJ2-2; D is perhaps TRBD1 or TRBD2 (5 bases each). The CDR3 totals 14 residues. V lost 1 base, J lost 6 bases, and 9 bases lay in between. Germline V gene lookup returns CDR1 SGHNT and CDR2 YENEEA. CDR3: CASSLGGESGELFF. In DNA, the CDR3 is TGTGCCAGCAGCTTAGGAGGGGAGTCCGGGGAGCTGTTTTTT. The variable domain in full, completed from reference TRBV11-3 and TRBJ2-2, reads EAGVVQSPRYKIIEKKQPVAFWCNPISGHNTLYWYLQNLGQGPELLIRYENEEAVDDSQLPKDRFSAERLKGVDSTLKIQPAELGDSAVYLCASSLGGESGELFFGEGSRLTVL.

The V gene is TRBV28, the J gene TRBJ2-4; perhaps TRBD2 as D (5 bases). The CDR3 consists of 15 residues. V lost 2 bases and J 2 bases, leaving 10 bases between the germline ends. CDR1 is MDHEN and CDR2 is SYDVKM in the germline V gene. CDR3 nucleotides: TGTGCCAGCAGTTTAGAGGGCATAACCAAAAACATTCAGTACTTC. Its translation: CASSLEGITKNIQYF.

The rearrangement links TRBV29-1 to TRBJ2-7; 7 nucleotides line up with TRBD2. The length of the CDR3 is 13 residues. Germline-derived CDR1 and CDR2 are SQVTM and ANQGSEA. After removal of 3 bases from V and 5 bases from J, the junction contained 7 bases not matched to a gene. DNA of the CDR3: TGCAGCGTTGAGATGGGAGGGGTCGACGAGCAGTACTTC. Residues: CSVEMGGVDEQYF.

This rearrangement joins TRBV6-6 to TRBJ2-5, with a possible D match to TRBD2 (5 bases). The CDR3 consists of 14 residues. V lost 6 bases and J lost 5, with 16 bases in between. Germline CDR1 and CDR2: MNHNY and SVGAGI (reference sequence). Here the CDR3 reads CASSLDWSDETQYF. The CDR3 region has the DNA TGTGCCAGCAGCCTGGACTGGAGTGATGAGACCCAGTACTTC.

The chain carries TRBV19 and TRBJ2-1; no definite D call. Germline loops: CDR1 LNHDA, CDR2 SQIVND (reference sequence). The CDR3 spans 16 residues. Trimming shortened V by 3 bases and J by 2 bases, and 14 bases separated the two germline ends. This CDR3 reads CASSIGGGFTYNEQFF. The CDR3 DNA is TGTGCCAGTAGTATTGGCGGCGGCTTTACCTACAATGAGCAGTTCTTC.